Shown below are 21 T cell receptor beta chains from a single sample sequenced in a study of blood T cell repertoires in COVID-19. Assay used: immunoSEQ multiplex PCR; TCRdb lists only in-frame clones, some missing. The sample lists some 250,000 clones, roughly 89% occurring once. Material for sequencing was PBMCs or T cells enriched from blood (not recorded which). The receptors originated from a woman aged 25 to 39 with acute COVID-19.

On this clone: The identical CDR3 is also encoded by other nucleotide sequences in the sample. CDR3 nucleotide sequence: TGTGCCAGCCGGCAGGGTAATGAAAAACTGTTTTTT. Its translation: CASRQGNEKLFF. The chain has TRBV2 and TRBJ1-4, with D perhaps TRBD1 (5 bases). CDR1 is SNHLY and CDR2 is FYNNEI in the germline V gene. The V end was cut by 8 bases, the J end by 4 bases, with 8 bases between. The CDR3 spans 12 residues.

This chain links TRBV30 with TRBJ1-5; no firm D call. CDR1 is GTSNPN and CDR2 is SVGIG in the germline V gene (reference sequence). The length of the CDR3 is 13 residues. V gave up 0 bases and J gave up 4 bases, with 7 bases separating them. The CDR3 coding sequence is TGTGCCTGGAGTGTAACGGGAAATCAGCCCCAGCATTTT. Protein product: CAWSVTGNQPQHF.

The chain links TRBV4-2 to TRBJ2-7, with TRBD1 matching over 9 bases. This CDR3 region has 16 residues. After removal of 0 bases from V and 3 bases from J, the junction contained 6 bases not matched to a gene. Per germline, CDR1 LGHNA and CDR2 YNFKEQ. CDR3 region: CASSQDRRDRDYEQYF. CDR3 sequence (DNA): TGTGCCAGCAGCCAAGATCGGCGGGACAGGGACTACGAGCAGTACTTC.

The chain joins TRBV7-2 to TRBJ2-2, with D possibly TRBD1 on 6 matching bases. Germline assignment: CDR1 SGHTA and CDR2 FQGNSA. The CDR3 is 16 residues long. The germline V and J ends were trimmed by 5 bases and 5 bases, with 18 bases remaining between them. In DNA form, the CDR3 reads TGTGCCAGCAGCCCTTATGGGGACACGGGGACCGGGGAGCTGTTTTTT. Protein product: CASSPYGDTGTGELFF.

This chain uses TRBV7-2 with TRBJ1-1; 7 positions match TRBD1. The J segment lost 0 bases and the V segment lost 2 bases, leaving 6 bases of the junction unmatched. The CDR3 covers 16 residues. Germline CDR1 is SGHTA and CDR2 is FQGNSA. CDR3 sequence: CASSLTGTVMNTEAFF. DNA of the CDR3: TGTGCCAGCAGCTTAACCGGGACAGTCATGAACACTGAAGCTTTCTTT.

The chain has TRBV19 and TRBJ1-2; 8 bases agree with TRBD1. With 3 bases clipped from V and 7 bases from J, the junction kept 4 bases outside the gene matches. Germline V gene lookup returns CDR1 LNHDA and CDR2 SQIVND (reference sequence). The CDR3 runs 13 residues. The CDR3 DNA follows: TGTGCCAGTAGTATTTCAGGGGGCGGTGGCTACACCTTC. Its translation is CASSISGGGGYTF.

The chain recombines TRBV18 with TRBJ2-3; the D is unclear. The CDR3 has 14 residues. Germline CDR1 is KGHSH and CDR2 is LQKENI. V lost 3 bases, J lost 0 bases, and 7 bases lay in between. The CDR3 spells CASSPAFSTDTQYF. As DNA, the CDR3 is TGTGCCAGCTCACCCGCGTTTAGCACAGATACGCAGTATTTT.

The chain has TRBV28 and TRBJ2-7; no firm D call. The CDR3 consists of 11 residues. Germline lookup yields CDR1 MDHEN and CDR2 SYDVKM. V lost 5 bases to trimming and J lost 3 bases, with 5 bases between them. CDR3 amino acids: CASSAYYEQYF. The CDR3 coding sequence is TGTGCCAGCAGTGCCTACTACGAGCAGTACTTC.

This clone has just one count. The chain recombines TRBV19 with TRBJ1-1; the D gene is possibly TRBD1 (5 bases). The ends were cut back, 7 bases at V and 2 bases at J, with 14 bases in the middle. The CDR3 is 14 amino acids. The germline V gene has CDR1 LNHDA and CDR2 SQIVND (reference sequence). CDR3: CASNPLRDNTEAFF. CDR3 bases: TGTGCCAGTAACCCCCTGCGGGACAACACTGAAGCTTTCTTT.

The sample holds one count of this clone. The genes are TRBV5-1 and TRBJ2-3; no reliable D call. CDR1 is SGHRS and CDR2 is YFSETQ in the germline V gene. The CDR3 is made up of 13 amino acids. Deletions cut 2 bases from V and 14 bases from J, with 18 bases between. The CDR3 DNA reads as TGCGCCAGCAGCTTCACCCAGAACGACTTGGGGTATTTT. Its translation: CASSFTQNDLGYF.

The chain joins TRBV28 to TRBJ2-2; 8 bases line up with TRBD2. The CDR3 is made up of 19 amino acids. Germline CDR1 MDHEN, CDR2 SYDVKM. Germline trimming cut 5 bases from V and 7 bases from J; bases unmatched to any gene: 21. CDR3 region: CASSGGGQTYLHHGGELFF. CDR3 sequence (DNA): TGTGCCAGCAGTGGCGGGGGGCAAACTTACCTACATCACGGCGGGGAGCTGTTTTTT.

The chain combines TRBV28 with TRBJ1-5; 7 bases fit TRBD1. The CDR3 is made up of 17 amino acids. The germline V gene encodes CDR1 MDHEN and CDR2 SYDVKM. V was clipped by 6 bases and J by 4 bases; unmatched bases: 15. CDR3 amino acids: CASSQGRDRNLNQPQHF. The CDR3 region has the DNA TGTGCCAGCAGCCAGGGAAGGGACAGAAACTTGAATCAGCCCCAGCATTTT.

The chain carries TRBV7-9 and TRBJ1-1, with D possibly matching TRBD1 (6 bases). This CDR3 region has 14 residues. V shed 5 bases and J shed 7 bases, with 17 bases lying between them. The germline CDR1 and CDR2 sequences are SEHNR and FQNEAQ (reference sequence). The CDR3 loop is CASSVGTLDVEAFF. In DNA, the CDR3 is TGTGCCAGCAGCGTCGGGACACTCGACGTTGAAGCTTTCTTT.

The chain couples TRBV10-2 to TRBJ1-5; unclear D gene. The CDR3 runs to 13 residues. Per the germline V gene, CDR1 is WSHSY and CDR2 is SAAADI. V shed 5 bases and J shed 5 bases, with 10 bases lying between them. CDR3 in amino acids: CASSSSADQPQHF. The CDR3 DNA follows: TGCGCCAGCAGTAGTTCGGCGGATCAGCCCCAGCATTTT.

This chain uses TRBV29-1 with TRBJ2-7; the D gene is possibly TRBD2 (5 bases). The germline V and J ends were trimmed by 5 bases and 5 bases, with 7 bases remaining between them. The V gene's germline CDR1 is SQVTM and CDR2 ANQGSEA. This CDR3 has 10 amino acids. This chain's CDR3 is CSVRGDEQYF. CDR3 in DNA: TGCAGCGTTCGGGGAGACGAGCAGTACTTC.

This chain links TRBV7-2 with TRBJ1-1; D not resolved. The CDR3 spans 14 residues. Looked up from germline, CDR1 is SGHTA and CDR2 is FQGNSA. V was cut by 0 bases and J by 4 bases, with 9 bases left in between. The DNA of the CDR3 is TGTGCCAGCAGCTTAGCCCCGGGATCCACTGAAGCTTTCTTT. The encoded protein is CASSLAPGSTEAFF. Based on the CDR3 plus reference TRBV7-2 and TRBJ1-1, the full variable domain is GAGVSQSPSNKVTEKGKDVELRCDPISGHTALYWYRQSLGQGLEFLIYFQGNSAPDKSGLPSDRFSAERTGGSVSTLTIQRTQQEDSAVYLCASSLAPGSTEAFFGQGTRLTVV.

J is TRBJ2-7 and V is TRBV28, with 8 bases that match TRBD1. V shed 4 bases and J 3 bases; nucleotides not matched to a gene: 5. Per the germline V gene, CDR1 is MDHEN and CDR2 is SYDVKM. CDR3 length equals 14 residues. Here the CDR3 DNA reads TGTGCCAGCAGTTCAGGGGGCCCCATCTACGAGCAGTACTTC. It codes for CASSSGGPIYEQYF.

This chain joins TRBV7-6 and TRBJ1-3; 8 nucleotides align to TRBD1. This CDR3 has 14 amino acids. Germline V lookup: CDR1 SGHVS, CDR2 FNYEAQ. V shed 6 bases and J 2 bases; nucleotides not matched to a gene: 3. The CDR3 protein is CASSSTGAGNTIYF. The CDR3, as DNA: TGTGCCAGCAGTTCGACAGGGGCTGGAAACACCATATATTTT. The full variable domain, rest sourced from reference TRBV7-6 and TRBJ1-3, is GAGVSQSPRYKVTKRGQDVALRCDPISGHVSLYWYRQALGQGPEFLTYFNYEAQQDKSGLPNDRFSAERPEGSISTLTIQRTEQRDSAMYRCASSSTGAGNTIYFGEGSWLTVV.

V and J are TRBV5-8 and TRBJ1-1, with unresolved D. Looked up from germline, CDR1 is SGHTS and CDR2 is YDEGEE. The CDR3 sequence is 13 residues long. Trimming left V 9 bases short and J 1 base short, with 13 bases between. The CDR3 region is CATLPGENTEAFF. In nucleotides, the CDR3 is TGTGCCACCCTTCCGGGAGAGAACACTGAAGCTTTCTTT. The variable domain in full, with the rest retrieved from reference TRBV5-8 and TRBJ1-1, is EAGVTQSPTHLIKTRGQQATLRCSPISGHTSVYWYQQALGLGLQFLLWYDEGEERNRGNFPPRFSGRQFPNYSSELNVNALELEDSALYLCATLPGENTEAFFGQGTRLTVV.

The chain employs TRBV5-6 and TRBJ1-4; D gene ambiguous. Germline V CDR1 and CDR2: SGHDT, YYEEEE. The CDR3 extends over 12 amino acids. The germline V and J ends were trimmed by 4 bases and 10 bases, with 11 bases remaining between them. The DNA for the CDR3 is TGTGCCAGCAGCGATATACTAGGAAAACTGTTTTTT. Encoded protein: CASSDILGKLFF.

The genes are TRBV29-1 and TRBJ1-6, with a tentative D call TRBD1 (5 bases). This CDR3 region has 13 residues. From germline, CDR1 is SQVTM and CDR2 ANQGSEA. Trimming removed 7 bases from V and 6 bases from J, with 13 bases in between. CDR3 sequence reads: CSAHAGGNSPLHF. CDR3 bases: TGCAGCGCACACGCCGGGGGTAATTCACCCCTCCACTTT. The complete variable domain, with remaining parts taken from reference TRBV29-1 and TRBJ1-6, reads SAVISQKPSRDICQRGTSLTIQCQVDSQVTMMFWYRQQPGQSLTLIATANQGSEATYESGFVIDKFPISRPNLTFSTLTVSNMSPEDSSIYLCSAHAGGNSPLHFGNGTRLTVT.